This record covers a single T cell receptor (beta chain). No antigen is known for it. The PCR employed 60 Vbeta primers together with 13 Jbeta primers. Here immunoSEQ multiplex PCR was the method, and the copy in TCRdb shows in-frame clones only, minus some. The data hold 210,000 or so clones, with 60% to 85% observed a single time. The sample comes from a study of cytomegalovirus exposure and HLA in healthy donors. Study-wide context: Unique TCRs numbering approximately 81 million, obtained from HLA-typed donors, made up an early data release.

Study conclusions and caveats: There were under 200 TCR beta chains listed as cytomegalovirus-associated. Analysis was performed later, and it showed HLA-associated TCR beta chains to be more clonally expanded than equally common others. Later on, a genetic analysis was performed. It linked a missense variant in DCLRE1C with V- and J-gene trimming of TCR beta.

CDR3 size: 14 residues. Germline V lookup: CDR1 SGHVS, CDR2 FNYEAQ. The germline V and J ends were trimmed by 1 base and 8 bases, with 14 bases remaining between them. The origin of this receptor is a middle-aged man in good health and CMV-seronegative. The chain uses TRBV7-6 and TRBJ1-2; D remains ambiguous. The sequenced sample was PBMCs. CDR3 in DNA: TGTGCCAGCAGCTTAGGACCCCTCGCGGAAGGCTACACCTTC. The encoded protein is CASSLGPLAEGYTF.